One TCR beta chain is described in this entry. This specimen comes from a study of blood T cell repertoires in COVID-19. Study overall: There were acute and convalescent COVID-19 samples, and they came from the United States, Italy and Spain. T cells, B-cell-depleted T cells, or PBMCs provided the cDNA or gDNA that served as material.

This CDR3 has 14 residues. V shed 3 bases and J shed 8 bases, with 16 bases lying between them. From germline, CDR1 is LNHNV and CDR2 YYDKDF (reference sequence). Under the authors' procedure: From reference gene primer amplification, estimates of nucleated cell counts were derived. Assay used: immunoSEQ multiplex PCR; TCRdb lists only in-frame clones, some missing. V, J and clone size are taken as reported in that table, and D and trimming were inferred from the DNA itself. The data contain about 120,000 clones, more than 80% of them singletons. Material: peripheral blood. This chain uses TRBV15 with TRBJ1-2; no firm D call. This receptor was identified in a woman in her thirties or forties with acute or convalescent COVID-19. The CDR3 region is CATSRRLTPMGYTF. In nucleotides, the CDR3 is TGTGCCACCAGCAGGCGTCTGACTCCTATGGGCTACACCTTC.